The rows below give T cell receptor beta chains drawn from one sample of a study of shared clonotypes between healthy human individuals. The protocol was immunoSEQ multiplex PCR, while the TCRdb copy is restricted to in-frame clones and leaves out a portion. In the table there are over 1.5 million clones, nearly 99% of which are singletons. Sequenced material: naive CD4+ T cells sorted from blood. Source of these receptors: a man in his thirties or forties in good health. The CDR3 runs from the conserved cysteine through the conserved F or W. D genes are given only for firm matches. Clone size is given for some rows only: seen once, a few or many times, or a class if the clone is expanded.

.	TRBV18	.	TRBJ2-3	CASSQLPPSTDTQYF	TGTGCCAGCTCTCAGCTACCCCCTAGCACAGATACGCAGTATTTT
.	TRBV5-4	TRBD2	TRBJ2-1	CASSSTSGSYNEQFF	TGTGCCAGCAGCTCGACTAGCGGGAGTTACAATGAGCAGTTCTTC
.	TRBV10-3	TRBD1	TRBJ1-2	CAISELLQGRYGYIF	TGTGCCATCAGTGAGTTACTACAGGGGAGGTATGGCTACATCTTC
.	TRBV5-6	.	TRBJ2-7	CASSRKGSSSYEQYF	TGTGCCAGCAGCCGCAAGGGATCTAGCTCCTACGAGCAGTACTTC
once	TRBV5-1	.	TRBJ2-1	CASSSASSPEQFF	TGCGCCAGCAGCTCCGCTTCTTCCCCTGAGCAGTTCTTC
.	TRBV14	.	TRBJ1-4	CASSHGLLGEKLFF	TGTGCCAGCAGCCACGGGCTCTTGGGTGAAAAACTGTTTTTT
.	TRBV28	.	TRBJ2-7	CASSFPAGRAYEQYF	TGTGCCAGCAGTTTTCCGGCAGGAAGGGCCTACGAGCAGTACTTC
.	TRBV5-4	TRBD2	TRBJ2-1	CASSPGTSGRTSEQFF	TGTGCCAGCAGCCCCGGGACTAGCGGGAGGACATCTGAGCAGTTCTTC
.	TRBV5-1	.	TRBJ2-3	CASSAPTASDTQYF	TGCGCCAGCAGCGCCCCGACAGCTTCAGATACGCAGTATTTT
once	TRBV10-2	.	TRBJ2-7	CASRGPPTPRDSYYEQYF	TGCGCCAGCAGAGGTCCCCCCACGCCACGGGACTCTTACTACGAGCAGTACTTC
.	TRBV6-1	TRBD2	TRBJ2-7	CASAGLAGGYEQYF	TGTGCCAGCGCAGGACTAGCGGGAGGTTACGAGCAGTACTTC
.	TRBV19	TRBD2	TRBJ2-7	CASSNGLAVAEQYF	TGTGCCAGTAGTAACGGACTAGCCGTCGCCGAGCAGTACTTC
.	TRBV6-5	.	TRBJ2-7	CASSYRSAASSYEQYF	TGTGCCAGCAGTTACCGCTCGGCGGCGAGCTCCTACGAGCAGTACTTC
.	TRBV6-5	.	TRBJ2-7	CASSYSGVNEQYF	TGTGCCAGCAGTTACTCGGGCGTGAACGAGCAGTACTTC
.	TRBV9	TRBD2	TRBJ2-3	CASSGQSGRVLSTDTQYF	TGTGCCAGCAGCGGACAAAGCGGGAGGGTCCTCAGCACAGATACGCAGTATTTT
.	TRBV11-2	.	TRBJ2-1	CASSWDWMEFF	TGTGCCAGCAGCTGGGACTGGATGGAGTTCTTC
.	TRBV28	.	TRBJ2-1	CASPPPPPRAGSYNEQFF	TGTGCCAGCCCTCCCCCACCTCCGCGTGCGGGGTCCTACAATGAGCAGTTCTTC
.	TRBV5-1	.	TRBJ2-1	CASSLFSAPNEQFF	TGCGCCAGCAGCTTGTTTTCCGCACCCAATGAGCAGTTCTTC
.	TRBV28	TRBD2	TRBJ2-7	CASSPSGYHSYEQYF	TGTGCCAGCAGCCCTAGCGGGTACCACTCCTACGAGCAGTACTTC
once	TRBV6-5	.	TRBJ1-1	CASRRLRYTEAFF	TGTGCCAGCAGGAGACTGAGATACACTGAAGCTTTCTTT
.	TRBV2	TRBD1	TRBJ2-3	CASSRQGSGDTQYF	TGTGCCAGCAGCCGACAGGGGTCCGGAGATACGCAGTATTTT
.	TRBV6-1	.	TRBJ1-5	CASSERGGDQPQHF	TGTGCCAGCAGTGAAAGGGGCGGGGATCAGCCCCAGCATTTT
.	TRBV10-2	.	TRBJ2-6	CASSSQGGGANVLTF	TGCGCCAGCAGCTCACAGGGAGGTGGGGCCAACGTCCTGACTTTC
.	TRBV20-1	.	TRBJ2-1	CSADGQNEQFF	TGCAGTGCAGATGGACAGAATGAGCAGTTCTTC
.	TRBV28	.	TRBJ1-3	CASSYGGAVNTIYF	TGTGCCAGCAGTTACGGAGGAGCGGTGAACACCATATATTTT
once	TRBV7-2	.	TRBJ1-2	CASSLLADLYGYTF	TGTGCCAGCAGCTTATTGGCGGACCTCTATGGCTACACCTTC
once	TRBV28	.	TRBJ1-2	CASSLGGQRYGYTF	TGTGCCAGCAGTTTAGGAGGACAGCGCTATGGCTACACCTTC
.	TRBV6-1	.	TRBJ1-5	CASSNQPQHF	TGTGCCTCTAGCAATCAGCCCCAGCATTTT
.	TRBV5-6	.	TRBJ2-7	CASSLGSGSPYEQYF	TGTGCCAGCAGCTTGGGGAGTGGCAGCCCGTACGAGCAGTACTTC
.	TRBV29-1	TRBD1	TRBJ2-2	CSVHRTGGNTGELFF	TGCAGCGTTCACAGGACAGGGGGGAACACCGGGGAGCTGTTTTTT
.	TRBV18	.	TRBJ2-4	CASSSSGYIQYF	TGTGCCAGCTCGTCCTCAGGGTACATTCAGTACTTC
.	TRBV19	.	TRBJ2-7	CASSIIFQGLSYEQYF	TGTGCCAGTAGTATAATATTCCAGGGGCTTTCCTACGAGCAGTACTTC
.	TRBV18	.	TRBJ2-7	CASSSGPSYEQYF	TGTGCCAGCTCGTCAGGTCCCTCCTACGAGCAGTACTTC
.	TRBV18	TRBD2	TRBJ2-3	CASSNKLAGSTDTQYF	TGTGCCAGCTCGAACAAACTAGCGGGCAGCACAGATACGCAGTATTTT
.	TRBV28	TRBD2	TRBJ2-5	CASNMGLAQETQYF	TGTGCCAGCAACATGGGACTAGCGCAAGAGACCCAGTACTTC
.	TRBV27	TRBD2	TRBJ2-3	CASISLAGADTQYF	TGTGCCAGCATAAGTCTAGCGGGAGCGGATACGCAGTATTTT
.	TRBV6-5	.	TRBJ2-5	CASSYSTAQETQYF	TGTGCCAGCAGTTACTCCACAGCTCAAGAGACCCAGTACTTC
.	TRBV7-6	TRBD1	TRBJ2-2	CASALRGPVVTGELFF	TGTGCCAGCGCCCTCAGGGGGCCTGTAGTCACCGGGGAGCTGTTTTTT
.	TRBV18	.	TRBJ1-4	CASSSDRNEKLFF	TGTGCCAGCTCATCCGACAGGAATGAAAAACTGTTTTTT
.	TRBV25-1	.	TRBJ1-2	CASSEGTNYGYTF	TGTGCCAGCAGTGAAGGAACTAACTATGGCTACACCTTC